This TCR beta chain was identified in a study of blood T cell repertoires in COVID-19. Overall study: From T cells, B-cell-depleted T cells, or PBMCs came the material, which was cDNA or gDNA.

Only in-frame clones appear in the TCRdb table, and some are missing; sequencing was by immunoSEQ multiplex PCR. This table has almost 55,000 clones, approximately 90% appearing once. The CDR3 consists of 15 residues. The germline gives CDR1 LNHDA, CDR2 SQIVND (reference sequence). Deletions cut 10 bases from V and 0 bases from J, with 16 bases between. This chain links TRBV19 with TRBJ1-3; D gene ambiguous. The sample taken for sequencing was peripheral blood. The source is a woman aged 40 to 55 with active COVID-19. The DNA for the CDR3 is TGTGCCACCAGTTCGGGTCTTGCCTCTGGAAACACCATATATTTT. It codes for CATSSGLASGNTIYF.